This T cell receptor (beta chain) is drawn from a study of breast tumors, draining lymph nodes, adjacent tissues. Germline CDR1 DFQATT, CDR2 SNEGSKA (reference sequence). The length of the CDR3 is 12 residues. The study's findings and limits: Tumor TCR diversity was below lymph nodes but above nontumor tissue. Data only fit, rather than demonstrated, lymph node origin of most tumor T cells.

Using its own MiXCR run on the multiplex PCR reads, TCRdb lists one record per CDR3 protein. Altogether fewer than 80,000 distinct CDR3 sequences are present, around two fifths being singletons, with the ten largest covering 8.4%. With regard to this clonotype: As yet, its antigen is unknown. The junction shows a germline mismatch at one end, possibly a read error.

This clonotype was sampled from a female donor with breast cancer. Some clones in this sample may be carry-over from other donors' samples. Sequencing was done on a sample of breast tumor tissue. This rearrangement joins TRBV20-1 to TRBJ1-1, with D unresolved. CDR3 nucleotides: TGCAGTGCTAACCTTATGAACACTGGAGCTTTCTTT. Its protein product is CSANLMNTGAFF.